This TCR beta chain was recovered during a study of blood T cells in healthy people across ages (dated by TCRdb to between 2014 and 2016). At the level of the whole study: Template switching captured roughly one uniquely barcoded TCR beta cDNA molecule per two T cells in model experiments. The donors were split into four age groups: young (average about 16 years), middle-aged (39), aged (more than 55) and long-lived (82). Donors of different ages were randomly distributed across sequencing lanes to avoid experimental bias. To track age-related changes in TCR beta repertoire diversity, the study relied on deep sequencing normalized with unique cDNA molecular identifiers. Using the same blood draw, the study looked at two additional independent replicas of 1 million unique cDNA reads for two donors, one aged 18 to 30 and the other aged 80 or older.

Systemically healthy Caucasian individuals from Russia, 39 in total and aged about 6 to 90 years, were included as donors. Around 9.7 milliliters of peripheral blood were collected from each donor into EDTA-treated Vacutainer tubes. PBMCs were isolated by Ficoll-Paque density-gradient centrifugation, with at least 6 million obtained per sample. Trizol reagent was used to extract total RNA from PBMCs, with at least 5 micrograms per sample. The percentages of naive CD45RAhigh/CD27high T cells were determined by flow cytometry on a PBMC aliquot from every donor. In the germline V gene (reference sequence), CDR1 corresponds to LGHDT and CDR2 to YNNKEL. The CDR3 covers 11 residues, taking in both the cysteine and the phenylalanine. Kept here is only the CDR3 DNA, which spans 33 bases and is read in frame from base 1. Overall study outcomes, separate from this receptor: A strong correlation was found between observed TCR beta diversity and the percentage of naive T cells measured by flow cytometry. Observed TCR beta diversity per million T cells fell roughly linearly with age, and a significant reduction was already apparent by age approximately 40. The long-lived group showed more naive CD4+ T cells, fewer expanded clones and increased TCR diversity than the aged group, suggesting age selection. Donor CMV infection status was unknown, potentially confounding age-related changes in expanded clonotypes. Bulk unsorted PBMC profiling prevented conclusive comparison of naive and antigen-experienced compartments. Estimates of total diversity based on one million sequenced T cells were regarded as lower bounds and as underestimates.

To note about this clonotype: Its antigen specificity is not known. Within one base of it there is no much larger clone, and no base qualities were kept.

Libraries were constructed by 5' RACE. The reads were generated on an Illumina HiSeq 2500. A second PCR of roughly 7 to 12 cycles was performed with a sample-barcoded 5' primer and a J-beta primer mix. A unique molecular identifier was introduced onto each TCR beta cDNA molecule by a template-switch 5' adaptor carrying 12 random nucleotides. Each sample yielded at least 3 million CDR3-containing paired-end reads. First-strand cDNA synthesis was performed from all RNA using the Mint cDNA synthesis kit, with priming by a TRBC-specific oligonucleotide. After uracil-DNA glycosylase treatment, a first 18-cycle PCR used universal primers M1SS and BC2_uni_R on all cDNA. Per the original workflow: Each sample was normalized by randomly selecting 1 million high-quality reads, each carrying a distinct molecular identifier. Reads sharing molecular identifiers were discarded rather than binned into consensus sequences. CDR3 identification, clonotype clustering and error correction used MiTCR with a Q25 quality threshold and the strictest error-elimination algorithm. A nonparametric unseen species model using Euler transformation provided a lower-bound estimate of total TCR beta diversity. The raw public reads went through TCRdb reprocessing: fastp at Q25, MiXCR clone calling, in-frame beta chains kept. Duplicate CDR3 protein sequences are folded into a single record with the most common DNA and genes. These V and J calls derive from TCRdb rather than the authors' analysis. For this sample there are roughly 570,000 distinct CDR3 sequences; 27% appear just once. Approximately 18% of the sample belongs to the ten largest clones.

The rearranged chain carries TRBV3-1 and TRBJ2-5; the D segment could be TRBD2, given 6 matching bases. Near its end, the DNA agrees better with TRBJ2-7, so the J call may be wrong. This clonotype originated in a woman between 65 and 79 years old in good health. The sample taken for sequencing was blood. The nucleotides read TGTGCCAGCTCCTGGGGGGACGAGCAGTACTTC. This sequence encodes CASSWGDEQYF.